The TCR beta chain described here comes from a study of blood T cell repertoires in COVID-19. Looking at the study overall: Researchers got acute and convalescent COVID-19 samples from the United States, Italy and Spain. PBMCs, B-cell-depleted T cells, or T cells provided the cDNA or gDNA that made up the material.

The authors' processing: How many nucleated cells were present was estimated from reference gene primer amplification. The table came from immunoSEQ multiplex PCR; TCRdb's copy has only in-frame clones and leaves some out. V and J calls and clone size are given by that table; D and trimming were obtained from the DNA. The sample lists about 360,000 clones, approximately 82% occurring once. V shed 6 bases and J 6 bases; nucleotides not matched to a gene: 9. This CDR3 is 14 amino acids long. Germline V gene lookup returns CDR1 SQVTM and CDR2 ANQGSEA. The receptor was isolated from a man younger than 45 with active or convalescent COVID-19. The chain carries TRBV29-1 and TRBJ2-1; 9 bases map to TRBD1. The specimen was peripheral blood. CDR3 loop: CSVNTGTGPNEQFF. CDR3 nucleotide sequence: TGCAGCGTGAACACCGGGACAGGGCCCAATGAGCAGTTCTTC.